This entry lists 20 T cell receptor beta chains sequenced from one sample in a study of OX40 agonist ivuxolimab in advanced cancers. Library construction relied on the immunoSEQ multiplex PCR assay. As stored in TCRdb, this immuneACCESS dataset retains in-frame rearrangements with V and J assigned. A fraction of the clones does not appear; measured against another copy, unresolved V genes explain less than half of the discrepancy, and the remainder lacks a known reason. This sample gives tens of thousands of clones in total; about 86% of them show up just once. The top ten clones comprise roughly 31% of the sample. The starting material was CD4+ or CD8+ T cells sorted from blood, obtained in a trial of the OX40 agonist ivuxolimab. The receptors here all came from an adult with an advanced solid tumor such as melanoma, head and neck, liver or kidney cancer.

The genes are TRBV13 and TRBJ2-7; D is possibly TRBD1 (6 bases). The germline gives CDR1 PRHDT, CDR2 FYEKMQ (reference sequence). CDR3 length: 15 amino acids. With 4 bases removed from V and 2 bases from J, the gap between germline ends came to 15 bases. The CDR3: CASSSDRSRTYEQYF. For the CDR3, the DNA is TGTGCCAGCAGCTCCGACAGGTCGAGAACCTACGAGCAGTACTTC. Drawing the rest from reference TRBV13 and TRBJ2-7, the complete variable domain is AAGVIQSPRHLIKEKRETATLKCYPIPRHDTVYWYQQGPGQDPQFLISFYEKMQSDKGSIPDRFSAQQFSDYHSELNMSSLELGDSALYFCASSSDRSRTYEQYFGPGTRLTVT.

CDR3 in amino acids: CASSSMDRTDADTQYF. The CDR3 nucleotides read TGTGCCAGCAGCTCAATGGATCGGACTGATGCAGATACGCAGTATTTT. This chain links TRBV7-9 with TRBJ2-3; tentative D call: TRBD2 (5 bases). CDR3 length: 16 residues. V was shortened by 4 bases and J by 4 bases, with 18 bases between the two germline ends. Germline V gene data show CDR1 as SEHNR and CDR2 as FQNEAQ (reference sequence).

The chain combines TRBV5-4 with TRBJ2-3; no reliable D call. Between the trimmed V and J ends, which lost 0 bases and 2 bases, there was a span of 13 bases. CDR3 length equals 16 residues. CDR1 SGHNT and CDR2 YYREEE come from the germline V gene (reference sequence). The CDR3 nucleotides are TGTGCCAGCAGCTTGGTTGGCGGAACACTCACAGATACGCAGTATTTT. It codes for CASSLVGGTLTDTQYF.

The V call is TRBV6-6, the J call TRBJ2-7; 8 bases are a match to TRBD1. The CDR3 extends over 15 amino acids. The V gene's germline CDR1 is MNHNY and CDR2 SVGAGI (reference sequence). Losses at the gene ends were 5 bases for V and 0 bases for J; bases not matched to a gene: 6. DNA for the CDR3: TGTGCCAGCAGTGATCAGGGGGCACTCTCCTACGAGCAGTACTTC. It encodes CASSDQGALSYEQYF.

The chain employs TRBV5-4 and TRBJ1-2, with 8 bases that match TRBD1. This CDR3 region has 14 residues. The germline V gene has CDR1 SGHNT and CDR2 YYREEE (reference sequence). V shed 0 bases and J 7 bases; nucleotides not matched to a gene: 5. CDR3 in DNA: TGTGCCAGCAGCTTGGACAGGGGGATTCGTGGCTACACCTTC. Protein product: CASSLDRGIRGYTF.

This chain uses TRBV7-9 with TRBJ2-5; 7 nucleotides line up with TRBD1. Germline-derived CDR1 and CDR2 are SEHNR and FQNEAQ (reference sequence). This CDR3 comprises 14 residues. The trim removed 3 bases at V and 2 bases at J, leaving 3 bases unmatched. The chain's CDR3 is CASSLTGLQETQYF. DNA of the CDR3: TGTGCCAGCAGCTTGACAGGGCTTCAAGAGACCCAGTACTTC.

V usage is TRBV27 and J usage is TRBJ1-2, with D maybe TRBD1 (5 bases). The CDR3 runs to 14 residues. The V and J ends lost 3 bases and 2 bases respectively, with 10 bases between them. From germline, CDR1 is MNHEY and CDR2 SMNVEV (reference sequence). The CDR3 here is CASSLSGGNYGYTF. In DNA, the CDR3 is TGTGCCAGCAGTTTGAGTGGGGGAAACTATGGCTACACCTTC.

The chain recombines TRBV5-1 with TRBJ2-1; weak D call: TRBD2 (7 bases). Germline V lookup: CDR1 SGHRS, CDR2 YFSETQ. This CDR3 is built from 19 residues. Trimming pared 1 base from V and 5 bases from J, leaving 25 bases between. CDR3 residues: CASSLRGASPATPDNEQFF. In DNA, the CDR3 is TGCGCCAGCAGCTTGCGGGGGGCGTCCCCCGCCACACCCGACAATGAGCAGTTCTTC.

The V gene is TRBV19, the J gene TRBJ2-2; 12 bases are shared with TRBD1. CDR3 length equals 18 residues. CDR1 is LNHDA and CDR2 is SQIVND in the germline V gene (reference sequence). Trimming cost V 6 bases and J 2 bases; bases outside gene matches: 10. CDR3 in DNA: TGTGCCAGTAGAACCGGGACAGGGGGCGCCTCTAACACCGGGGAGCTGTTTTTT. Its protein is CASRTGTGGASNTGELFF.

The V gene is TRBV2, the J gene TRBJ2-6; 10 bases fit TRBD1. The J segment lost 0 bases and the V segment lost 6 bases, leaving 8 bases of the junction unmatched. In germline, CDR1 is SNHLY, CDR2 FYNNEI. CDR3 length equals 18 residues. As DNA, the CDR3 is TGTGCCAGCAGGGTCGGGACAGGGGCGATCTCTGGGGCCAACGTCCTGACTTTC. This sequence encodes CASRVGTGAISGANVLTF.

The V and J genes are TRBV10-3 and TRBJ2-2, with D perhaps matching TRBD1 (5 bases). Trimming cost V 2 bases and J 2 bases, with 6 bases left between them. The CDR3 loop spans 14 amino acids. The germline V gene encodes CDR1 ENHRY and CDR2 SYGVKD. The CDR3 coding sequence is TGTGCCATCAGTGAGGGGGCTAACACCGGGGAGCTGTTTTTT. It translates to CAISEGANTGELFF.

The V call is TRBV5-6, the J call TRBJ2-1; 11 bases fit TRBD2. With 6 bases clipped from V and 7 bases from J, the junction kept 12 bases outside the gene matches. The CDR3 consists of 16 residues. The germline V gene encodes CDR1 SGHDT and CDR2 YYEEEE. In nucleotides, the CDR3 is TGTGCCAGCACCCTGGCACTAGCGGGGGCGTTAAATGAGCAGTTCTTC. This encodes CASTLALAGALNEQFF.

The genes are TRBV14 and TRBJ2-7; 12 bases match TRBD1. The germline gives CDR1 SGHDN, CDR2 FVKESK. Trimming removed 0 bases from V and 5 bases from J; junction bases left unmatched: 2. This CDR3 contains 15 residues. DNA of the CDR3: TGTGCCAGCAGCCAAGACGGGACAGGGGGCCACGAGCAGTACTTC. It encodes CASSQDGTGGHEQYF. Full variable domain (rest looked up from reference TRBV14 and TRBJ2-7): EAGVTQFPSHSVIEKGQTVTLRCDPISGHDNLYWYRRVMGKEIKFLLHFVKESKQDESGMPNNRFLAERTGGTYSTLKVQPAELEDSGVYFCASSQDGTGGHEQYFGPGTRLTVT.

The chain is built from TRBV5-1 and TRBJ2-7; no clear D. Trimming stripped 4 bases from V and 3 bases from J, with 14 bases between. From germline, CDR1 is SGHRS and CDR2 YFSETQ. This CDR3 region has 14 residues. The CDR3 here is CASSPTPSSYEQYF. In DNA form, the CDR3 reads TGCGCCAGCAGCCCGACCCCGTCAAGCTACGAGCAGTACTTC.

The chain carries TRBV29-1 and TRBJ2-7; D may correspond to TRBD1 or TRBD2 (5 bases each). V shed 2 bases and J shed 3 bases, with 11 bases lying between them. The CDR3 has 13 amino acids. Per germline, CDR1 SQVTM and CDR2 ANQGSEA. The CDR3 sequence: CSVEWDGGYEQYF. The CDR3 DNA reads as TGCAGCGTTGAATGGGATGGGGGCTACGAGCAGTACTTC.

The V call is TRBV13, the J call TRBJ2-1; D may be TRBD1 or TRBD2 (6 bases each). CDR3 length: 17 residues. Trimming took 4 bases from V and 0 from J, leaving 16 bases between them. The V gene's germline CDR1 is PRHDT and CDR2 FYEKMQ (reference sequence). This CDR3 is CASSSSFGGLSYNEQFF. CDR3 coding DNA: TGTGCCAGCAGCTCCAGTTTCGGGGGCCTCTCCTACAATGAGCAGTTCTTC.

The CDR3, as DNA: TGTGCCAGCAGTCCCCTGGGGACTGAAGCTTTCTTT. Protein: CASSPLGTEAFF. The V and J genes are TRBV6-5 and TRBJ1-1; D unclear. Trimming left V 5 bases short and J 5 bases short, with 9 bases between. The CDR3 extends over 12 amino acids. The germline CDR1 and CDR2 sequences are MNHEY and SVGAGI.

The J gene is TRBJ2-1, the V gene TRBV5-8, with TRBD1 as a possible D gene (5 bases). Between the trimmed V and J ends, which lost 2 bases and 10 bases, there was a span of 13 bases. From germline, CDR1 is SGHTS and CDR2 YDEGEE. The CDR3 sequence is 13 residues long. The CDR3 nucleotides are TGTGCCAGCAGCTTTGTATCAGGGCAAGAGCAGTTCTTC. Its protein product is CASSFVSGQEQFF.

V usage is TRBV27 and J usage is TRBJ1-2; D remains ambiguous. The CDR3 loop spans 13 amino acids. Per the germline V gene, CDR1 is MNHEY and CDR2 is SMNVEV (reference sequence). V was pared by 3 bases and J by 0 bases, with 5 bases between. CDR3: CASSLWANYGYTF. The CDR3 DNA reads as TGTGCCAGCAGTTTGTGGGCTAACTATGGCTACACCTTC.

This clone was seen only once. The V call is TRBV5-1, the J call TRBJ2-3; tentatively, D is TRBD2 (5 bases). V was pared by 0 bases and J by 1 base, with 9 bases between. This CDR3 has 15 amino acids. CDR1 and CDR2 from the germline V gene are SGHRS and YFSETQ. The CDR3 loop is CASSLVGEGTDTQYF. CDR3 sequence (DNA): TGCGCCAGCAGCTTGGTGGGAGAAGGCACAGATACGCAGTATTTT.